The 15 T cell receptor beta chains in this list originate from one sample, sequenced in a study of a mutant IDH1 vaccine in newly diagnosed glioma (dated by TCRdb to the early 2020s). Their cognate antigens are unknown. The library was produced with the immunoSEQ multiplex PCR assay. Entries here come from immuneACCESS through TCRdb and include only in-frame sequences with V and J called. Some clones fail to appear in such tables; in the studies checked, an unresolved V gene covers under half of the shortfall, and the cause of the remainder is unknown. The table for this sample lists 49,000 or so clones; approximately 78% of them were counted only once. The ten most abundant clones make up 1.8% of the sample. The time point label here, explained by the study, means: week 5, during vaccination. Each vaccine dose was 300 ug of a 20-mer mutant IDH1 peptide in Montanide, given subcutaneously with topical imiquimod.

The material sequenced was PBMCs, taken from a glioma patient whose treatment included an IDH1 peptide vaccine. These receptors were collected from a woman aged 40-49 years with glioma.

This clone was observed a single time. The chain joins TRBV5-1 to TRBJ2-3, with TRBD2 matching 7 bases. The CDR3 runs 14 residues. Per the germline V gene, CDR1 is SGHRS and CDR2 is YFSETQ. Germline trimming cut 7 bases from V and 1 base from J; bases unmatched to any gene: 6. The chain's CDR3 is CASGGTTRTDTQYF. CDR3 DNA sequence: TGCGCCAGCGGAGGGACTACTCGCACAGATACGCAGTATTTT.

The rearrangement uses TRBV30 and TRBJ1-5, with TRBD1 as a possible D gene (6 bases). The V and J ends lost 1 base and 6 bases respectively, with 13 bases between them. The CDR3 totals 14 residues. Per germline, CDR1 GTSNPN and CDR2 SVGIG (reference sequence). CDR3 protein: CAWSEGGRAQPQHF. The CDR3 DNA follows: TGTGCCTGGAGTGAAGGGGGGAGGGCTCAGCCCCAGCATTTT.

The J gene is TRBJ1-3, the V gene TRBV30; D remains ambiguous. Trimming removed 0 bases at V and 11 bases at J, with 8 bases between. The CDR3 covers 11 residues. Germline values: CDR1 GTSNPN, CDR2 SVGIG (reference sequence). CDR3 DNA sequence: TGTGCCTGGAGTGTATCTCGGGCCATATATTTT. It codes for CAWSVSRAIYF. The full variable domain, completed using reference TRBV30 and TRBJ1-3, is SQTIHQWPATLVQPVGSPLSLECTVEGTSNPNLYWYRQAAGRGLQLLFYSVGIGQISSEVPQNLSASRPQDRQFILSSKKLLLSDSGFYLCAWSVSRAIYFGEGSWLTVV.

The J gene is TRBJ2-5, the V gene TRBV5-1; D may be TRBD1 (5 bases). The V end lost 0 bases, the J end lost 5 bases, and 11 bases lay between the germline ends. The germline V gene has CDR1 SGHRS and CDR2 YFSETQ. The CDR3 covers 14 residues. CDR3 sequence: CASSLEGIGETQYF. The CDR3 DNA follows: TGCGCCAGCAGCTTGGAGGGGATAGGGGAGACCCAGTACTTC.

The V gene is TRBV18, the J gene TRBJ1-5; D gene unclear. The germline gives CDR1 KGHSH, CDR2 LQKENI. The CDR3 totals 16 residues. Trimming pared 3 bases from V and 0 bases from J, leaving 12 bases between. The CDR3 DNA reads TGTGCCAGCTCACCCGGCGCGGATTATAGCAATCAGCCCCAGCATTTT. It translates to CASSPGADYSNQPQHF.

V is TRBV5-4 and J is TRBJ1-3; D unresolved. Per germline, CDR1 SGHNT and CDR2 YYREEE (reference sequence). V was cut by 2 bases and J by 1 base, with 7 bases left in between. CDR3 length: 14 amino acids. The chain's CDR3 is CASSLWRSGNTIYF. The CDR3 nucleotides are TGTGCCAGCAGCTTATGGCGATCTGGAAACACCATATATTTT.

The chain is built from TRBV19 and TRBJ2-3; the D gene is possibly TRBD2 (5 bases). The CDR3 is 19 residues long. The germline gives CDR1 LNHDA, CDR2 SQIVND (reference sequence). V was clipped by 0 bases and J by 2 bases, with 21 bases between them. In DNA, the CDR3 is TGTGCCAGTAGTATAGATGCTAGCAAGGACGGGGTAACCACAGATACGCAGTATTTT. Its translation: CASSIDASKDGVTTDTQYF.

The V and J genes are TRBV19 and TRBJ2-3; 7 nucleotides line up with TRBD2. Per germline, CDR1 LNHDA and CDR2 SQIVND (reference sequence). With 0 bases clipped from V and 4 bases from J, the junction kept 4 bases outside the gene matches. The CDR3 runs to 15 residues. The chain's CDR3 is CASSIDAGGSDTQYF. Written as DNA, the CDR3 is TGTGCCAGTAGTATAGATGCCGGGGGGTCAGATACGCAGTATTTT.

The chain uses TRBV10-3 and TRBJ2-2; D remains unclear. The V gene lost 7 bases and the J gene lost 4 bases, with 10 bases spanning the gap. The germline CDR1 and CDR2 sequences are ENHRY and SYGVKD. The CDR3 is 13 residues long. CDR3 in DNA: TGTGCCATCACCCCGACGAGCACCGGGGAGCTGTTTTTT. It codes for CAITPTSTGELFF.

The chain has TRBV5-1 and TRBJ1-4; D remains unclear. Germline V lookup: CDR1 SGHRS, CDR2 YFSETQ. This CDR3 spans 17 amino acids. Trimming shortened V by 4 bases and J by 0 bases, and 16 bases separated the two germline ends. The DNA for the CDR3 is TGCGCCAGCAGCCCCGAGGCCCCAGCGGCAACTAATGAAAAACTGTTTTTT. Its protein product is CASSPEAPAATNEKLFF.

The chain has TRBV2 and TRBJ1-1; TRBD1 might be the D (5 bases). V was cut by 7 bases and J by 11 bases, with 14 bases left in between. The germline V gene encodes CDR1 SNHLY and CDR2 FYNNEI. The CDR3 is 11 amino acids. The DNA of the CDR3 is TGTGCCAGCATCATCAGGGTGGGTGCTTTCTTT. Translating gives CASIIRVGAFF.

The chain links TRBV28 to TRBJ2-6, with 7 positions matching TRBD1. Trimming at V came to 5 bases and at J to 4 bases, leaving 5 bases not matched to a gene. The length of the CDR3 is 15 residues. The germline V gene has CDR1 MDHEN and CDR2 SYDVKM. DNA of the CDR3: TGTGCCAGCAGTCACAGGGGTCCCGGGGCCAACGTCCTGACTTTC. Translating it yields CASSHRGPGANVLTF.

The chain is built from TRBV23-1 and TRBJ2-2; weak D call: TRBD1 (6 bases). TRBV23-1 is noted as an ORF with a role that remains uncertain. The CDR3 has 17 amino acids. Trimming removed 0 bases at V and 4 bases at J, with 15 bases between. This chain's CDR3 is CASSQSGQGNGTGELFF. The DNA for the CDR3 is TGCGCCAGCAGTCAATCAGGCCAGGGGAATGGCACCGGGGAGCTGTTTTTT.

V is TRBV5-1 and J is TRBJ1-2; D is unclear. V lost 1 base to trimming and J lost 8 bases, with 18 bases between them. Germline CDR1 and CDR2: SGHRS and YFSETQ. The CDR3 consists of 15 residues. CDR3 region: CASSLSINRVRGYTF. CDR3 in DNA: TGCGCCAGCAGCTTGTCAATAAACCGAGTTAGGGGCTACACCTTC.

This clone was seen more than once but under ten times. This chain joins TRBV5-1 and TRBJ2-2, with D perhaps assigned TRBD1 or TRBD2 (6 bases each). V gave up 4 bases and J gave up 3 bases, with 16 bases separating them. There are 16 residues in the CDR3. CDR1 is SGHRS and CDR2 is YFSETQ in the germline V gene. The CDR3 region is CASSPSRGVDTGELFF. DNA for the CDR3: TGCGCCAGCAGCCCGTCTAGGGGGGTCGACACCGGGGAGCTGTTTTTT.